This TCR beta chain stems from a study of blood T cell repertoires in COVID-19. Study information: Whether acute or convalescent, the COVID-19 samples came from the United States, Italy and Spain. T cells, B-cell-depleted T cells, or PBMCs provided the cDNA or gDNA that served as material.

Original handling: Scientists estimated how many nucleated cells there were by amplifying reference gene primers. This table comes from immunoSEQ multiplex PCR, and its TCRdb copy is limited to in-frame clones, with some not included. V and J calls plus clone size are reproduced from that table; the DNA served to infer D and trimming. This sample has roughly 190,000 clones, with around 83% found just once. The source is a woman in her forties with acute or convalescent COVID-19. What was sequenced was peripheral blood.

CDR3 bases: TGTGCCAGCAGTTTATTGGCGGGGGACAACACATCACCCCTCCACTTT. This gives the protein CASSLLAGDNTSPLHF. V usage is TRBV28 and J usage is TRBJ1-6; perhaps TRBD1 as D (6 bases). V was pared by 1 base and J by 10 bases, with 17 bases between. The CDR3 has 16 residues. Per the germline V gene, CDR1 is MDHEN and CDR2 is SYDVKM.